The clone carrying this T cell receptor beta chain was recorded only once. Its antigen is currently unknown. Clones were sequenced by immunoSEQ multiplex PCR, and TCRdb holds only the in-frame ones, with some missing. The data hold approximately 84,000 clones, with about 83% observed a single time. This sample is part of a study of PD-1 blockade in classical Hodgkin lymphoma. The time point: cycle 4 day 1 (C4D1), after more than five weeks of nivolumab. After autologous stem cell transplantation all patients relapsed, and prior brentuximab vedotin exposure differed between cohorts. Study conclusions and caveats: Newly diagnosed patients had diversity similar to the baseline diversity of complete responders. Baseline TCR diversity was reportedly lower in newly diagnosed patients than in healthy donors. It was reported as lower still in relapsed/refractory patients.

CDR3 length equals 13 residues. From germline, CDR1 is MGHDK and CDR2 SYGVNS. Trimming removed 8 bases from V and 3 bases from J, with 13 bases in between. The sequencing here drew on peripheral blood mononuclear cells (PBMCs), taken before the fourth cycle of nivolumab. The genes are TRBV25-1 and TRBJ1-1; no reliable D call. This sequence was found in a human donor with classical Hodgkin lymphoma. The chain's CDR3 is CASRGPGYTEAFF. CDR3 coding DNA: TGTGCCAGCCGGGGTCCGGGGTACACTGAAGCTTTCTTT. Looking up the rest from reference TRBV25-1 and TRBJ1-1 gives the full variable domain: EADIYQTPRYLVIGTGKKITLECSQTMGHDKMYWYQQDPGMELHLIHYSYGVNSTEKGDLSSESTVSRIRTEHFPLTLESARPSHTSQYLCASRGPGYTEAFFGQGTRLTVV.